The 21 T cell receptor beta chains listed next were all sequenced from one sample in a study of early T cells in non-severe SARS-CoV-2 infection. One entry per CDR3 protein results from TCRdb running MiXCR on the 5' RACE reads. The sample yields more than 85,000 distinct CDR3 sequences, roughly 12% seen once. This sample comprised whole blood, obtained at baseline. These receptors were collected from an adult who was a healthcare worker with PCR-confirmed SARS-CoV-2 infection or an uninfected control (not recorded which).

This sequence joins TRBV7-9 and TRBJ2-7; 7 bases align to TRBD2. The length of the CDR3 is 15 residues. V gave up 3 bases and J gave up 3 bases; unmatched junction bases: 8. The germline V gene has CDR1 SEHNR and CDR2 FQNEAQ (reference sequence). The CDR3 loop reads CASSFGGRADYEQYF. The CDR3 coding sequence is TGTGCCAGCAGCTTCGGAGGGAGGGCCGACTACGAGCAGTACTTC.

The rearrangement joins TRBV6-1 to TRBJ2-7; 8 nucleotides align to TRBD1. This CDR3 contains 18 residues. Germline CDR1 MNHNS, CDR2 SASEGT. J lost 0 bases, V lost 6 bases, and 16 bases had no gene match. DNA for the CDR3: TGTGCCAGCAGCCTCTGGGGACAGGCCATCCAAAGCTCCTACGAGCAGTACTTC. Translation gives CASSLWGQAIQSSYEQYF.

The chain couples TRBV6-5 to TRBJ2-3; 11 bases line up with TRBD2. Per germline, CDR1 MNHEY and CDR2 SVGAGI. J gave up 1 base and V 5 bases, and 2 bases lay outside the gene matches. The CDR3 covers 15 residues. CDR3 in amino acids: CASSPGLAGTDTQYF. The CDR3 DNA reads as TGTGCCAGCAGTCCGGGACTAGCGGGCACAGATACGCAGTATTTT.

This clonotype appeared many times. CDR3 sequence (DNA): TGTGCCAGCAGTTTATGGCAGGGGGTCGGGGAGCTGTTTTTT. Translating gives CASSLWQGVGELFF. The chain couples TRBV27 to TRBJ2-2; 7 bases are a match to TRBD1. Germline CDR1 and CDR2: MNHEY and SMNVEV (reference sequence). The CDR3 contains 14 residues. J was trimmed by 7 bases and V by 1 base; bases with no gene match: 3.

This clonotype was detected only a few times. The chain carries TRBV29-1 and TRBJ1-2, with D maybe TRBD1 (5 bases). CDR1 is SQVTM, CDR2 ANQGSEA, per germline. The CDR3 sequence is 14 residues long. Deletions cut 1 base from V and 3 bases from J, with 12 bases between. The CDR3 DNA sequence: TGCAGCGTTGAAGGCCGGGGGAGGGACTATGGCTACACCTTC. Translating gives CSVEGRGRDYGYTF. The full variable domain, rest sourced from reference TRBV29-1 and TRBJ1-2, is SAVISQKPSRDICQRGTSLTIQCQVDSQVTMMFWYRQQPGQSLTLIATANQGSEATYESGFVIDKFPISRPNLTFSTLTVSNMSPEDSSIYLCSVEGRGRDYGYTFGSGTRLTVV.

The genes are TRBV20-1 and TRBJ2-3, with D hard to call. Germline loops: CDR1 DFQATT, CDR2 SNEGSKA (reference sequence). The ends were cut back, 5 bases at V and 4 bases at J, with 4 bases in the middle. The CDR3 extends over 10 amino acids. In DNA, the CDR3 is TGCAGTGCTGTTGCAGATACGCAGTATTTT. As protein: CSAVADTQYF.

This clonotype was counted many times. V usage is TRBV5-1 and J usage is TRBJ2-7; 8 nucleotides line up with TRBD1. The CDR3 contains 16 residues. V lost 7 bases to trimming and J lost 0 bases; unmatched junction nucleotides: 12. The V gene's germline CDR1 is SGHRS and CDR2 YFSETQ. The CDR3 DNA follows: TGCGCCAGCGAGGGAACGACAGGGGATAGCTCCTACGAGCAGTACTTC. This encodes CASEGTTGDSSYEQYF.

The V call is TRBV28, the J call TRBJ2-7, with D perhaps matching TRBD2 (6 bases). Germline V gene lookup returns CDR1 MDHEN and CDR2 SYDVKM. V shed 10 bases and J shed 1 base, with 17 bases lying between them. The length of the CDR3 is 14 residues. In DNA, the CDR3 is TGTGCCACCCTAGGGGCGGGGCCTTCCTACGAGCAGTACTTC. Its translation: CATLGAGPSYEQYF.

This chain joins TRBV12-3 or TRBV12-4 and TRBJ1-2; unclear D gene. Between the trimmed V and J ends, which lost 2 bases and 0 bases, there was a span of 10 bases. The CDR3 is 15 amino acids. CDR3 loop: CASSLLRGSNYGYTF. CDR3 coding DNA: TGTGCCAGCAGTTTATTGCGGGGATCTAACTATGGCTACACCTTC.

V usage is TRBV30 and J usage is TRBJ2-2; D might be TRBD2 (5 bases). Per germline, CDR1 GTSNPN and CDR2 SVGIG (reference sequence). The CDR3 runs to 15 residues. V gave up 2 bases and J gave up 3 bases, with 13 bases separating them. The DNA of the CDR3 is TGTGCCTGGAGTCTCGCTAGCCCTGACACCGGGGAGCTGTTTTTT. This sequence encodes CAWSLASPDTGELFF.

With respect to this clonotype: Sequence at one end of the junction differs from germline and may be a read error. The V call is TRBV4-1, the J call TRBJ2-1; possibly TRBD1 or TRBD2 for D (5 bases each). Germline-derived CDR1 and CDR2 are MGHRA and YSYEKL. The CDR3 consists of 16 residues. The CDR3 spells CASSREGTSSHNEQFF. CDR3 DNA sequence: TGCGCCAGCAGCAGGGAAGGGACCTCCTCCCACAATGAGCAGTTCTTC.

This clonotype was counted at least ten times. The rearrangement uses TRBV12-3 or TRBV12-4 and TRBJ2-7, with 8 bases identical to TRBD1. This CDR3 is 12 amino acids long. With 9 bases clipped from V and 2 bases from J, the junction kept 3 bases outside the gene matches. In DNA form, the CDR3 reads TGTGCCAGTAACAGGGGGACCTACGAGCAGTACTTC. This translates into CASNRGTYEQYF.

V and J are TRBV5-6 and TRBJ1-1; 7 positions match TRBD1. The CDR3 has 15 amino acids. Per germline, CDR1 SGHDT and CDR2 YYEEEE. V shed 3 bases, J shed 1 base, and the junction held 6 bases outside the gene matches. For the CDR3, the DNA is TGTGCCAGCAGCTCAAACAGGGGAAGGAACACTGAAGCTTTCTTT. It codes for CASSSNRGRNTEAFF.

This clonotype was counted only a few times. DNA of the CDR3: TGCGCCAGCAGCCTGAACACAGATACGCAGTATTTT. This sequence encodes CASSLNTDTQYF. The chain is built from TRBV5-1 and TRBJ2-3; no firm D call. Per the germline V gene, CDR1 is SGHRS and CDR2 is YFSETQ. CDR3 length: 12 residues. V lost 4 bases and J 2 bases, leaving 5 bases between the germline ends.

The V gene is TRBV5-1, the J gene TRBJ2-7, with D perhaps TRBD1 (6 bases). CDR3 length: 15 residues. CDR1 and CDR2 from the germline V gene are SGHRS and YFSETQ. Trimming removed 1 base at V and 6 bases at J, with 17 bases between. The CDR3 bases are TGCGCCAGCAGCTTGCCGTCCACAGGGTTCCTCGAGCAGTACTTC. This gives the protein CASSLPSTGFLEQYF.

This clonotype was detected only a few times. The V call is TRBV7-3, the J call TRBJ2-1; a weak D match, TRBD1 (5 bases). The length of the CDR3 is 15 residues. CDR1 and CDR2 from the germline V gene are SGHTA and FQGTGA. Trimming took off 2 bases at V and 6 bases at J, with 14 bases between the two ends. The CDR3 nucleotides read TGTGCCAGCAGCTTATCCCCGCAGGGTGTCAATGAGCAGTTCTTC. Protein product: CASSLSPQGVNEQFF.

Ten or more counts support this clonotype. J is TRBJ1-1 and V is TRBV5-5; D possibly corresponds to TRBD1 (5 bases). This CDR3 region has 15 residues. Germline V gene lookup returns CDR1 SGHKS and CDR2 YYEKEE (reference sequence). V was trimmed by 3 bases and J by 7 bases, leaving 19 bases between them. The CDR3 DNA sequence: TGTGCCAGCAGCTCTAACCCCATCTCGGGGGATGAAGCTTTCTTT. Its translation: CASSSNPISGDEAFF.

This clonotype was detected a few times. J is TRBJ2-7 and V is TRBV6-2 or TRBV6-3; TRBD2 aligns across 7 bases. The germline V gene has CDR1 MNHEY and CDR2 SVGEGT. With 9 bases clipped from V and 7 bases from J, the junction kept 12 bases outside the gene matches. CDR3 length: 13 residues. In DNA, the CDR3 is TGTGCCAGTTCGACTAGCCGCGTGGTAGAGCAGTACTTC. Encoded protein: CASSTSRVVEQYF.

This chain links TRBV6-6 with TRBJ2-3, with 9 bases matching TRBD1. Trimming at V came to 4 bases and at J to 4 bases, leaving 3 bases not matched to a gene. Germline V gene sequence: CDR1 MNHNY, CDR2 SVGAGI (reference sequence). The CDR3 has 14 residues. The chain's CDR3 is CASSSRTGADTQYF. For the CDR3, the DNA is TGTGCCAGCAGTTCCAGGACAGGGGCAGATACGCAGTATTTT.

This clonotype has at least ten counts. The V call is TRBV7-9, the J call TRBJ1-6; unclear D gene. Germline values: CDR1 SEHNR, CDR2 FQNEAQ (reference sequence). This CDR3 comprises 12 residues. Trimming left V 2 bases short and J 10 bases short, with 6 bases between. The CDR3 DNA sequence: TGTGCCAGCAGCTTACGCGGGTCACCCCTCCACTTT. Translation gives CASSLRGSPLHF.

CDR3 protein: CSARQAVTNYGYTF. The CDR3 region has the DNA TGCAGTGCTAGACAGGCAGTGACAAACTATGGCTACACCTTC. The chain combines TRBV20-1 with TRBJ1-2; no firm D call. This CDR3 contains 14 residues. Germline V CDR1 and CDR2: DFQATT, SNEGSKA (reference sequence). With 2 bases removed from V and 2 bases from J, the gap between germline ends came to 12 bases.